This paragraph covers one T cell receptor (beta chain) sequence. The antigen remains undetermined. The ends were cut back, 0 bases at V and 2 bases at J, with 8 bases in the middle. The CDR3 contains 14 residues. Germline lookup yields CDR1 LGHNA and CDR2 YSLEER. The data derive from a study of cytomegalovirus exposure and HLA in healthy donors. The wider study: The roughly 120 million unique TCR beta sequences, from around 200 million T cells, were found by an earlier analysis. Findings of the study overall: As confirmed in vitro, three CMV-associated chains were specific for CMV antigens.

The PCR made use of 60 Vbeta and 13 Jbeta primers. TCRdb keeps only in-frame clones here, not all; method: immunoSEQ multiplex PCR. Here the sample spans 100,000 to 150,000 clones, approximately 78% being singletons. The sample comprised PBMCs. V usage is TRBV4-3 and J usage is TRBJ2-7, with unresolved D. The TCR originated in a woman aged 40 to 50 in good health and CMV-seropositive. CDR3 bases: TGCGCCAGCAGCCAAGATGCAGGTCCCTACGAGCAGTACTTC. This encodes CASSQDAGPYEQYF.